This T cell receptor beta chain is from a study of response to subunit inactivated influenza vaccine. This CDR3 comprises 18 residues. Per the germline V gene, CDR1 is SGHNT and CDR2 is YYREEE (reference sequence). V lost 6 bases, J lost 4 bases, and 19 bases stayed unmatched. From the RT-PCR reads, TCRdb called clonotypes with MiXCR, one entry per CDR3 protein. The repertoire has about 520,000 distinct CDR3 sequences, roughly 7.9% of them found once; the top ten carry about an eighth. Many counts were recorded for this clonotype. The chain employs TRBV5-4 and TRBJ2-5; the match to TRBD1 covers 9 bases. The receptor was derived from a man aged 45-69 years who received an inactivated influenza vaccine. The sequencing used PBMCs from blood, collected roughly 24 months after vaccination. The CDR3 loop reads CASTWGTGLMVSLETQYF. The DNA for the CDR3 is TGTGCCAGCACCTGGGGGACAGGGTTGATGGTTAGCTTAGAGACCCAGTACTTC.